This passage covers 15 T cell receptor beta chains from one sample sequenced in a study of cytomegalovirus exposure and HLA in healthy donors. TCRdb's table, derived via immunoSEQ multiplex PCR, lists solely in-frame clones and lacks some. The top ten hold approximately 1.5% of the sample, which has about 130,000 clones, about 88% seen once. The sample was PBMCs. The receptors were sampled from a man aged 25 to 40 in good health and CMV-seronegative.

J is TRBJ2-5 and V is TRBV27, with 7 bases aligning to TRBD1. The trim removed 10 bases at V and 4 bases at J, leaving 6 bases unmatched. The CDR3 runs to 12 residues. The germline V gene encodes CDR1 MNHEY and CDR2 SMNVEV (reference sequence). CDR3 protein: CAIRDSGETQYF. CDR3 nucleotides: TGTGCCATAAGGGACAGCGGAGAGACCCAGTACTTC.

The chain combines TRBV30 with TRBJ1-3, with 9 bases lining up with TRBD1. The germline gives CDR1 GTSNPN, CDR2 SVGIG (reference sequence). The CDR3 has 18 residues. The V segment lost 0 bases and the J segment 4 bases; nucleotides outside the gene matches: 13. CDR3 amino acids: CAWSVSLTGGYFGNTIYF. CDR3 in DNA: TGTGCCTGGAGTGTATCCCTGACAGGGGGATATTTCGGAAACACCATATATTTT.

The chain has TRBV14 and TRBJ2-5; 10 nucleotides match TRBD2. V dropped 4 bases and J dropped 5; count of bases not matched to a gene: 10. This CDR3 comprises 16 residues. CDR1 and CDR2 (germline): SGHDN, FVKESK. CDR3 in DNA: TGTGCCAGCAGCCGCGAAAAGGGACTAGCGAGGGAGACCCAGTACTTC. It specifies CASSREKGLARETQYF.

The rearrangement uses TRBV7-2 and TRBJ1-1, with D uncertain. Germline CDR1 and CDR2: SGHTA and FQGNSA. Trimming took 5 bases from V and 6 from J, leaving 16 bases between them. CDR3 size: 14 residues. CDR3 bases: TGTGCCAGCAGCGATCCACCGGGTCGGCCTGAAGCTTTCTTT. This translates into CASSDPPGRPEAFF.

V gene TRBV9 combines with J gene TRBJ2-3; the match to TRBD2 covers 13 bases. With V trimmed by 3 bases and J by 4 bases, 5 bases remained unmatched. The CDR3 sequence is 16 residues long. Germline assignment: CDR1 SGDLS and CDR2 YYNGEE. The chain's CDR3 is CASSDRGLAGSDTQYF. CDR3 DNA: TGTGCCAGCAGCGACCGGGGACTAGCGGGATCAGATACGCAGTATTTT. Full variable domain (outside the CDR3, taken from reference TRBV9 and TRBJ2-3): DSGVTQTPKHLITATGQRVTLRCSPRSGDLSVYWYQQSLDQGLQFLIQYYNGEERAKGNILERFSAQQFPDLHSELNLSSLELGDSALYFCASSDRGLAGSDTQYFGPGTRLTVL.

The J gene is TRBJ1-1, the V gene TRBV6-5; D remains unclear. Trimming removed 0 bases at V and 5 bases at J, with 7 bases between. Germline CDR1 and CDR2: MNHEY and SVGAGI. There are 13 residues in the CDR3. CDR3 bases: TGTGCCAGCAGTTACTCGCCGGGAACTGAAGCTTTCTTT. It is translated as CASSYSPGTEAFF.

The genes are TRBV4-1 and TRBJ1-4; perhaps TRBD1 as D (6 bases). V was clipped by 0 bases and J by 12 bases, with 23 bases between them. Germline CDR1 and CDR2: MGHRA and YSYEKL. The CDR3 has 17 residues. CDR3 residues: CASSQDTGGAGFWQLFF. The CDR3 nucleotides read TGCGCCAGCAGCCAAGATACGGGGGGCGCTGGGTTTTGGCAACTGTTTTTT.

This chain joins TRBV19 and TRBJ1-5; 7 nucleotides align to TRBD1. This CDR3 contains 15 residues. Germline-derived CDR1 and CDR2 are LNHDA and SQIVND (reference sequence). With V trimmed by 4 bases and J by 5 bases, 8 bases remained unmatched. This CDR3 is CASSTPHRGDQPQHF. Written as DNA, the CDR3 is TGTGCCAGTAGTACGCCCCACAGGGGAGATCAGCCCCAGCATTTT.

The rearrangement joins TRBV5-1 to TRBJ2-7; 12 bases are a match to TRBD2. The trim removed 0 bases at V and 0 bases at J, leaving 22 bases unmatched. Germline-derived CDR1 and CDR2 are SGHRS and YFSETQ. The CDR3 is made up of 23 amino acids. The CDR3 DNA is TGCGCCAGCAGCTTGGCGTCCAGTTATATTGAACTAGCGGGAGGTAGGAGCTCCTACGAGCAGTACTTC. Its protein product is CASSLASSYIELAGGRSSYEQYF.

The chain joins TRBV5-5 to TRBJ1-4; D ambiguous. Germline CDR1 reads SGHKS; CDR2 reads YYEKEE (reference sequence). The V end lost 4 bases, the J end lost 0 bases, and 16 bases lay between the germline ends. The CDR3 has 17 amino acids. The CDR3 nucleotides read TGTGCCAGCAGCGGGTGGGCCAGCCTGTCAACTAATGAAAAACTGTTTTTT. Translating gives CASSGWASLSTNEKLFF.

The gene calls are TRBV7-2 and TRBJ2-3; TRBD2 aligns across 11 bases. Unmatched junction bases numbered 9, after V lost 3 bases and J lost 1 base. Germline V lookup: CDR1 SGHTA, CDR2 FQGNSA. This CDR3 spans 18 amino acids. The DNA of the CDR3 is TGTGCCAGCAGCTTGAGATCGGGGACTAGCGGCGGCACAGATACGCAGTATTTT. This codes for CASSLRSGTSGGTDTQYF.

The CDR3 reads CASSTRVSYEQYF. The CDR3 DNA sequence: TGTGCCAGCAGCACCAGGGTCTCCTACGAGCAGTACTTC. The chain joins TRBV7-2 to TRBJ2-7, with D tentatively TRBD1 (5 bases). V lost 5 bases to trimming and J lost 0 bases, with 8 bases between them. The CDR3 contains 13 residues. Looked up from germline, CDR1 is SGHTA and CDR2 is FQGNSA.

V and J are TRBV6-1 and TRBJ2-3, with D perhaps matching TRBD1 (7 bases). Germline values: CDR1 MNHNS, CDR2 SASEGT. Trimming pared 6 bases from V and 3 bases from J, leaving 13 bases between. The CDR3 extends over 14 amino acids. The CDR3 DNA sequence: TGTGCCAGCAGCGGCGGGACAGAGACAGATACGCAGTATTTT. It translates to CASSGGTETDTQYF.

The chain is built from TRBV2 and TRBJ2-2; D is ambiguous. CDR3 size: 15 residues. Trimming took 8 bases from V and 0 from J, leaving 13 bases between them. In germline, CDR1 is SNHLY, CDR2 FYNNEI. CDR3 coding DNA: TGTGCCAGCCACCCACAGCATTCGAACACCGGGGAGCTGTTTTTT. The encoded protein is CASHPQHSNTGELFF.

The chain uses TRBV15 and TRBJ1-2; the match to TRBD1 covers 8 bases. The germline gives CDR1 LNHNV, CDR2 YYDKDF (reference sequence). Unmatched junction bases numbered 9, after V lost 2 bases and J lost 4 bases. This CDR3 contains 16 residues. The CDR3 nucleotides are TGTGCCACCAGCAGACAACGGACAGGGACTTCCTATGGCTACACCTTC. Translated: CATSRQRTGTSYGYTF.